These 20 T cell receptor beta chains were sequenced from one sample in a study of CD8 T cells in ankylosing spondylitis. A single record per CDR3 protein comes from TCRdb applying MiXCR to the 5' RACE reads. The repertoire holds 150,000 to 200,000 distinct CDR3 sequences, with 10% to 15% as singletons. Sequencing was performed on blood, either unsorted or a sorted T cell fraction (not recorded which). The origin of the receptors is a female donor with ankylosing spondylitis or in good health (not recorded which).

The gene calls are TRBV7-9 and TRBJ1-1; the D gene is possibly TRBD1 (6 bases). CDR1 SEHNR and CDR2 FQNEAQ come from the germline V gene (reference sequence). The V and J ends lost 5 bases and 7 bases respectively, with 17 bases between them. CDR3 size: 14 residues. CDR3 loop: CASSPRTGPVEAFF. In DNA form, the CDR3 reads TGTGCCAGCAGCCCACGTACAGGGCCGGTTGAAGCTTTCTTT.

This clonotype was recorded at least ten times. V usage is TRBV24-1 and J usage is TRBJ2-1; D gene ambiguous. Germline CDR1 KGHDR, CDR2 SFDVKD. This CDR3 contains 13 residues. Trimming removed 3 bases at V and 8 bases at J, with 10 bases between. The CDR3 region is CATSDVDKDEQFF. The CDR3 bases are TGTGCCACCAGTGATGTTGACAAAGATGAGCAGTTCTTC.

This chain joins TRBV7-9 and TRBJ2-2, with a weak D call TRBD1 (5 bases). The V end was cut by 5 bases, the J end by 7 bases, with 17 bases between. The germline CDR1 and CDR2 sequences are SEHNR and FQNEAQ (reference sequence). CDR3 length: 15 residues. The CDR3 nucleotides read TGTGCCAGCAGCCAAAAGATAGGACAAGGCGGGGAGCTGTTTTTT. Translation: CASSQKIGQGGELFF.

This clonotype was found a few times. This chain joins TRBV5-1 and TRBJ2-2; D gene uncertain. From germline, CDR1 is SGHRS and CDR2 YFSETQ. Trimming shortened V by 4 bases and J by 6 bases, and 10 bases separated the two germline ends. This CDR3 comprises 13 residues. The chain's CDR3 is CASSGPSPGELFF. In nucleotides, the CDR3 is TGCGCCAGCAGCGGACCCTCCCCCGGGGAGCTGTTTTTT. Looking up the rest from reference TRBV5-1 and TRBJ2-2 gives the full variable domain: KAGVTQTPRYLIKTRGQQVTLSCSPISGHRSVSWYQQTPGQGLQFLFEYFSETQRNKGNFPGRFSGRQFSNSRSEMNVSTLELGDSALYLCASSGPSPGELFFGEGSRLTVL.

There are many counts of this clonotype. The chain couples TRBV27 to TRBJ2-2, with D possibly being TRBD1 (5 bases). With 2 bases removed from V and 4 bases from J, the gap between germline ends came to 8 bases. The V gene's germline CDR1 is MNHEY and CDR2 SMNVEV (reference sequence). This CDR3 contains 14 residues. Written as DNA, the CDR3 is TGTGCCAGCAGTTTAACAGGAGTCACCGGGGAGCTGTTTTTT. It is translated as CASSLTGVTGELFF.

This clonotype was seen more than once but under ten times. The CDR3 protein is CASSALQGFGPEKLFF. The CDR3 bases are TGCGCCAGCAGCGCATTACAGGGGTTCGGTCCTGAAAAACTGTTTTTT. The gene calls are TRBV5-1 and TRBJ1-4; TRBD1 matches at 7 bases. The CDR3 is 16 amino acids. The germline gives CDR1 SGHRS, CDR2 YFSETQ. V lost 4 bases and J lost 7; bases outside the gene matches: 13.

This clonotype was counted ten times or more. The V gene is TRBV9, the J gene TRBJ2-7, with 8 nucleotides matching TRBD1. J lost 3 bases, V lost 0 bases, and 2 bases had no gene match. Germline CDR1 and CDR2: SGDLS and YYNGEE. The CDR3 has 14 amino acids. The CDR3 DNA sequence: TGTGCCAGCAGCGTAGGTGGACAGGGCTACGAGCAGTACTTC. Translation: CASSVGGQGYEQYF.

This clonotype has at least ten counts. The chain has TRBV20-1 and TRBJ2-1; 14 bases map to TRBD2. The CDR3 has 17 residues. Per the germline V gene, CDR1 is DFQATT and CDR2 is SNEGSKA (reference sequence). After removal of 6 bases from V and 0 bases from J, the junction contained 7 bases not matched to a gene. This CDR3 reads CSAHGTSGRRSYNEQFF. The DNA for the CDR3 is TGCAGTGCCCACGGGACTAGCGGGAGACGCTCCTACAATGAGCAGTTCTTC.

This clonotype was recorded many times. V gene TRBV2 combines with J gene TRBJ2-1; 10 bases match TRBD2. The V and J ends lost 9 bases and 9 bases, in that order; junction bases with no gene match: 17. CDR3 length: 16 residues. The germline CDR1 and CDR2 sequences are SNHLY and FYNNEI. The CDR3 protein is CASTFQRASGSTEQFF. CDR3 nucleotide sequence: TGTGCCAGTACCTTCCAGAGGGCTAGCGGGAGTACTGAGCAGTTCTTC.

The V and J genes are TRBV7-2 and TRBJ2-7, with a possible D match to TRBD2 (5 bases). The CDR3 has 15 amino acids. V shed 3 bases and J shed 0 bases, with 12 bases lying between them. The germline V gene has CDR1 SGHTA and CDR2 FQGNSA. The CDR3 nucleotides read TGTGCCAGCAGCTTTGCGGGTATGGCCTCCTACGAGCAGTACTTC. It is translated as CASSFAGMASYEQYF.

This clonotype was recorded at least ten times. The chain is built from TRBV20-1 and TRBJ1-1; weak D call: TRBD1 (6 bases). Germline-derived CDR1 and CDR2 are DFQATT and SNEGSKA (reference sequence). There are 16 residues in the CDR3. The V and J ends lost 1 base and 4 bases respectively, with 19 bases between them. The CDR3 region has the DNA TGCAGTGCTAGAGTATGGGACCTCAGGGGACGCACTGAAGCTTTCTTT. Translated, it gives CSARVWDLRGRTEAFF.

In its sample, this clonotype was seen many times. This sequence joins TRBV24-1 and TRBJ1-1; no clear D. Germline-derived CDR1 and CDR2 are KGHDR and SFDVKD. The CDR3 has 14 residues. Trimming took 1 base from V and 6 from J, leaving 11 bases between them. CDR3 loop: CATSDFGDGAEAFF. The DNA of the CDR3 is TGTGCCACCAGTGATTTCGGGGATGGCGCTGAAGCTTTCTTT.

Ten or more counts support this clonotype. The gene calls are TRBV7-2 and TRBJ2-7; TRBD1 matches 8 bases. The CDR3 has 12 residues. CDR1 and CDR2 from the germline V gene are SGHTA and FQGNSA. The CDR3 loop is CASAGTGDEQYF. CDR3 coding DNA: TGTGCTTCGGCGGGGACAGGCGACGAGCAGTACTTC. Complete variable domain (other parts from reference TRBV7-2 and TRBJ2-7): GAGVSQSPSNKVTEKGKDVELRCDPISGHTALYWYRQSLGQGLEFLIYFQGNSAPDKSGLPSDRFSAERTGGSVSTLTIQRTQQEDSAVYLCASAGTGDEQYFGPGTRLTVT.

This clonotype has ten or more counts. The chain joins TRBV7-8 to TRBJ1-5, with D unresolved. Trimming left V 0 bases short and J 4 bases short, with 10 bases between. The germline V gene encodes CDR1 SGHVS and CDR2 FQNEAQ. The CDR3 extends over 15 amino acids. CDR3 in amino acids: CASSLASIKNQPQHF. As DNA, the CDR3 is TGTGCCAGCAGCTTAGCCTCGATAAAAAATCAGCCCCAGCATTTT.

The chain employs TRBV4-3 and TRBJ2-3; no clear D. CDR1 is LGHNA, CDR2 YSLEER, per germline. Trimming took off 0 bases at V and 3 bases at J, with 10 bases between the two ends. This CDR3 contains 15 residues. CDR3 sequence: CASSQESRLTDTQYF. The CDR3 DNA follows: TGCGCCAGCAGCCAAGAGAGCCGTTTGACAGATACGCAGTATTTT.

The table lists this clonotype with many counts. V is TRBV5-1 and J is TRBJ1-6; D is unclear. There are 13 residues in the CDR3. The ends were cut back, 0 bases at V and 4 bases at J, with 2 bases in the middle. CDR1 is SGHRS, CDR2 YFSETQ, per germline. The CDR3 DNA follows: TGCGCCAGCAGCTTGGGGTATAATTCACCCCTCCACTTT. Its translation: CASSLGYNSPLHF.

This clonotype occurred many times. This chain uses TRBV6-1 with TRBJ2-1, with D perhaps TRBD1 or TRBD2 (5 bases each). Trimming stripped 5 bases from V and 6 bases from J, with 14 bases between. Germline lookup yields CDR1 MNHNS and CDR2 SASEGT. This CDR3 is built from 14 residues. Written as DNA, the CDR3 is TGTGCCAGCAGTCCCGGGACGAGCATCAATGAGCAGTTCTTC. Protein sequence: CASSPGTSINEQFF.

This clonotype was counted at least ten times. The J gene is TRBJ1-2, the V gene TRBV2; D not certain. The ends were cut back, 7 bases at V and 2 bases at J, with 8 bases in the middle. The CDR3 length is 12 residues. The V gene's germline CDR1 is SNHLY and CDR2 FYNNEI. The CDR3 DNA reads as TGTGCCAGCATTGGCGGAAACTATGGCTACACCTTC. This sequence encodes CASIGGNYGYTF.

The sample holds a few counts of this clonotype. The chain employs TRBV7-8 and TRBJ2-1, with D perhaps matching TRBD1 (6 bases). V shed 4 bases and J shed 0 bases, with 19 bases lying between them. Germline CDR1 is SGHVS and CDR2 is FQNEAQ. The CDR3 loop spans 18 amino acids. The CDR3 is CASSSKAGTRVSYNEQFF. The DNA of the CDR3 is TGTGCCAGCAGCTCCAAAGCCGGGACAAGGGTCTCCTACAATGAGCAGTTCTTC.

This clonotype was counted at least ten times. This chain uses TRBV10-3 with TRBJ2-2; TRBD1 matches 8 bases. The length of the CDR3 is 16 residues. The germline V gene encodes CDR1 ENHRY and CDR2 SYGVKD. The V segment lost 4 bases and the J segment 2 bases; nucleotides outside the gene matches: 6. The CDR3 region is CAISGAGGLNTGELFF. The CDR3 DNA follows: TGTGCCATCAGTGGAGCAGGGGGCTTAAACACCGGGGAGCTGTTTTTT.